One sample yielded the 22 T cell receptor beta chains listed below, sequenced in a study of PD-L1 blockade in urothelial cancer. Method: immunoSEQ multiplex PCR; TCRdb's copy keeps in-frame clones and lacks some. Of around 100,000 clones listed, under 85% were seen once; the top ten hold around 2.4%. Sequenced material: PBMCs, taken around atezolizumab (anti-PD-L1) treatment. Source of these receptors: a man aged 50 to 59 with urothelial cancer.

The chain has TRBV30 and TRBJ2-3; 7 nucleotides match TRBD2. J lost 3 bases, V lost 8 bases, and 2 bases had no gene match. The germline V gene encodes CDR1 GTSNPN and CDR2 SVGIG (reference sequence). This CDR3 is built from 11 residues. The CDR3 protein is CAGGVTDTQYF. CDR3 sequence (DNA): TGTGCCGGGGGGGTTACAGATACGCAGTATTTT.

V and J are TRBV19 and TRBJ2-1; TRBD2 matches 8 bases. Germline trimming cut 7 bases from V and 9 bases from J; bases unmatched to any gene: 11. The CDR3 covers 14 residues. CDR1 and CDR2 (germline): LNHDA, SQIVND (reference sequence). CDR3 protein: CASTPGTRLFEQFF. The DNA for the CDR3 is TGTGCCAGTACCCCCGGGACTAGGTTGTTTGAGCAGTTCTTC.

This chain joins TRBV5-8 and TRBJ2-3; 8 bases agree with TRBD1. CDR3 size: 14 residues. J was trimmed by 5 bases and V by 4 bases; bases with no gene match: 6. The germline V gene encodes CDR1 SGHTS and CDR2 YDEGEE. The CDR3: CASSRGQGLDTQYF. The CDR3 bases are TGTGCCAGCAGCCGCGGACAGGGATTAGATACGCAGTATTTT.

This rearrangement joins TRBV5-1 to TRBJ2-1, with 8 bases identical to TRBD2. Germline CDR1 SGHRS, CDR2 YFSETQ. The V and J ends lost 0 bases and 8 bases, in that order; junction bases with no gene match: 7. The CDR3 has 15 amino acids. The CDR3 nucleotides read TGCGCCAGCAGCTTGGCCGGCGGGAGGCAAGATGAGCAGTTCTTC. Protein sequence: CASSLAGGRQDEQFF.

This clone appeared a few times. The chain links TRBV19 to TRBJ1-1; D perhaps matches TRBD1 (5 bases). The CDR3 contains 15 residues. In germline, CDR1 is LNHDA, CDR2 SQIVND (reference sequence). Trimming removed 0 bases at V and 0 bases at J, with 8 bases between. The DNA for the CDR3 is TGTGCCAGTAGTATAGATCGACAGCTGAACACTGAAGCTTTCTTT. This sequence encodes CASSIDRQLNTEAFF.

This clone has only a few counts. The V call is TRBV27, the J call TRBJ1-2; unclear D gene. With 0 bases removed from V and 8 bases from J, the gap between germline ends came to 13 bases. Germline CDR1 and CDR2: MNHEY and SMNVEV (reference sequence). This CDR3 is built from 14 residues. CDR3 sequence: CASSLSLSGPGYTF. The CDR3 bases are TGTGCCAGCAGTTTATCCCTGTCAGGTCCCGGCTACACCTTC.

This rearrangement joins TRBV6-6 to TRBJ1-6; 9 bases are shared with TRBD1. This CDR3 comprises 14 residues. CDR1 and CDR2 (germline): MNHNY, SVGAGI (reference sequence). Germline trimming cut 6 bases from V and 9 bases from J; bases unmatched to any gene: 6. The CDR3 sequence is CASSPGQGGSPLHF. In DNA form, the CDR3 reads TGTGCCAGCAGCCCGGGACAGGGAGGTTCACCCCTCCACTTT.

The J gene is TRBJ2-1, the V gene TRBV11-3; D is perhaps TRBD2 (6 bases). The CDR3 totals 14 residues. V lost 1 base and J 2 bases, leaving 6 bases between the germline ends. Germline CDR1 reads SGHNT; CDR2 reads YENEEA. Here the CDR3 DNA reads TGTGCCAGCAGCTTAGCGGGGGCCTACAATGAGCAGTTCTTC. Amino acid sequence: CASSLAGAYNEQFF.

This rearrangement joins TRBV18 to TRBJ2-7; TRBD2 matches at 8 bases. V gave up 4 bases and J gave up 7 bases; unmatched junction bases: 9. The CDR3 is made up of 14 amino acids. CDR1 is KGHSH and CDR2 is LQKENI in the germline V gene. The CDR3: CASSLQLAGREQYF. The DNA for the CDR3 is TGTGCCAGCTCACTCCAGCTAGCGGGTAGGGAGCAGTACTTC.

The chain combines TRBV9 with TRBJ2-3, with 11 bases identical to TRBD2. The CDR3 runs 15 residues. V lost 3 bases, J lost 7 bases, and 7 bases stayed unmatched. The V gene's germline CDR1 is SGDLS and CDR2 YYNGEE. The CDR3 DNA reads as TGTGCCAGCAGCGCAACCGGGACTAGCGGCCATACGCAGTATTTT. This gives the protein CASSATGTSGHTQYF.

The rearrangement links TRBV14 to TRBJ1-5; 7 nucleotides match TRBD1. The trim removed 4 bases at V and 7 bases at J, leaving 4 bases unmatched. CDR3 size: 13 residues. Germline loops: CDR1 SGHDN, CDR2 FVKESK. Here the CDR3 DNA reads TGTGCCAGCAGCCGAGGAGGGGGCCAGCCCCAGCATTTT. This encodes CASSRGGGQPQHF.

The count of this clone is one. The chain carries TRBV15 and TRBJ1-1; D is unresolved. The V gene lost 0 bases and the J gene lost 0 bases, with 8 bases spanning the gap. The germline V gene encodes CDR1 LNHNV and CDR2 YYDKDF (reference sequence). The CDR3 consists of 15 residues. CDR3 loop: CATSREGRMNTEAFF. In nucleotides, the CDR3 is TGTGCCACCAGCAGAGAGGGCAGAATGAACACTGAAGCTTTCTTT.

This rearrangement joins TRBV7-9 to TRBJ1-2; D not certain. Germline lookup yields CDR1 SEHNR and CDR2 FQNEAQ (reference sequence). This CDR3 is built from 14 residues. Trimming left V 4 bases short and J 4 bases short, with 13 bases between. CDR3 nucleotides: TGTGCCAGCAGCTATAGGAGGCCCGGCTATGGCTACACCTTC. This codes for CASSYRRPGYGYTF.

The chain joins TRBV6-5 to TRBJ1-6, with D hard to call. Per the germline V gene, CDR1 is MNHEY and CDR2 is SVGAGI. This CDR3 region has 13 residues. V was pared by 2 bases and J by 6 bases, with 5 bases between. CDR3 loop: CASSYPGNSPLHF. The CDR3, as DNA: TGTGCCAGCAGTTACCCGGGTAATTCACCCCTCCACTTT.

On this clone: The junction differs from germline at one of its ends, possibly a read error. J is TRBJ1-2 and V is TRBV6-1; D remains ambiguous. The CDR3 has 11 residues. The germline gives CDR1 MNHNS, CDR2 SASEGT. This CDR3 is CASSDLSGPGF. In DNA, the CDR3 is TGTGCCAGCAGTGACCTTAGTGGTCCCGGCTTC.

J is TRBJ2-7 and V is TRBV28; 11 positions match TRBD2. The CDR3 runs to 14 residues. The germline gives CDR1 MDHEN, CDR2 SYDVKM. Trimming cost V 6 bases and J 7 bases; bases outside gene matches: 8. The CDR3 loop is CASSYSGRGGEQYF. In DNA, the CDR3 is TGTGCCAGCAGCTATAGCGGGAGGGGAGGGGAGCAGTACTTC.

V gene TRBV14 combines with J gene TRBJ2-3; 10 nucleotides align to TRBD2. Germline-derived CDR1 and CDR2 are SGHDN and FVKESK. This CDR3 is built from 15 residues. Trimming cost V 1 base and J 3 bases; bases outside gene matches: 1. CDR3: CASSQAGLATDTQYF. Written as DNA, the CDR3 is TGTGCCAGCAGCCAAGCGGGACTAGCGACAGATACGCAGTATTTT.

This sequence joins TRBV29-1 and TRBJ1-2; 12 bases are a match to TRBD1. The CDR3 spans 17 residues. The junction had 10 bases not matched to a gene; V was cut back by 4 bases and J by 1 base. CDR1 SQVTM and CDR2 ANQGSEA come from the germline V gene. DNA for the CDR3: TGCAGCGTTGGATCCGGGACAGGGGGCGCCGGTAACTATGGCTACACCTTC. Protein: CSVGSGTGGAGNYGYTF.

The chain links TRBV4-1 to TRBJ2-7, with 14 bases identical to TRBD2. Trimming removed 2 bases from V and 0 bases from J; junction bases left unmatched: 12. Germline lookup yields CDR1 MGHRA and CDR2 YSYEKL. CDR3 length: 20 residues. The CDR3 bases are TGCGCCAGCAGCCAACTCTTAATGACTAGCGGGAGGGCCTACTCCTACGAGCAGTACTTC. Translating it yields CASSQLLMTSGRAYSYEQYF.

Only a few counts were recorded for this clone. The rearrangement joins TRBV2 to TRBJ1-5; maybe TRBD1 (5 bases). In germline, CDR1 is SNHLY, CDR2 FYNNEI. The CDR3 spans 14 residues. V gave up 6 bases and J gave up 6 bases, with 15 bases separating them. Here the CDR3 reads CASSGGRRGQPQHF. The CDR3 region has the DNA TGTGCCAGCAGCGGCGGGAGAAGGGGTCAGCCCCAGCATTTT. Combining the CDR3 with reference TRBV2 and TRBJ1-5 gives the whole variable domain EPEVTQTPSHQVTQMGQEVILRCVPISNHLYFYWYRQILGQKVEFLVSFYNNEISEKSEIFDDQFSVERPDGSNFTLKIRSTKLEDSAMYFCASSGGRRGQPQHFGDGTRLSIL.

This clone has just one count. DNA for the CDR3: TGTGCCAGCAGCAGGGAGGGTTACAATGAGCAGTTCTTC. It is translated as CASSREGYNEQFF. This chain joins TRBV9 and TRBJ2-1, with 7 bases aligning to TRBD2. CDR3 length equals 13 residues. V trimming: 4 bases; J trimming: 4 bases; junction bases outside the gene matches: 2. CDR1 is SGDLS, CDR2 YYNGEE, per germline.

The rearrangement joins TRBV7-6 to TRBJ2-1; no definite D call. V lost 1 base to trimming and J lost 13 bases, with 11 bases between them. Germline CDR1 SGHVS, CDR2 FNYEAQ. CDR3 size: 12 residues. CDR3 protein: CASSLEQQPQFF. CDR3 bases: TGTGCCAGCAGCTTAGAACAGCAGCCCCAGTTCTTC.